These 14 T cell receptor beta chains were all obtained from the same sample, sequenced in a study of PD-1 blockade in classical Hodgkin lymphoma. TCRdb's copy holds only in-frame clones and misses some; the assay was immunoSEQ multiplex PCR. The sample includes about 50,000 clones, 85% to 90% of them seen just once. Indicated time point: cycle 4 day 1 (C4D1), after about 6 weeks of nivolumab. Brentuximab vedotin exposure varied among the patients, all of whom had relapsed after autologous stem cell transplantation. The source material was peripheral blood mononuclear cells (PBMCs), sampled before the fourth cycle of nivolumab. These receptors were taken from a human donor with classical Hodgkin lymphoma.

CDR3 bases: TGTGCCAGCAGCACAGGGGTCCCCTACGAGCAGTACTTC. Translating gives CASSTGVPYEQYF. The rearrangement links TRBV5-4 to TRBJ2-7; 7 nucleotides match TRBD1. J was trimmed by 2 bases and V by 4 bases; bases with no gene match: 3. This CDR3 is built from 13 residues. Per germline, CDR1 SGHNT and CDR2 YYREEE (reference sequence).

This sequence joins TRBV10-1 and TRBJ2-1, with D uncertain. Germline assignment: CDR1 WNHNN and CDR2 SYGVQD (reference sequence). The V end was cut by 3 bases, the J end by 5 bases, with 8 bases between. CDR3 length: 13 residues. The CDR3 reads CASSEPIHNEQFF. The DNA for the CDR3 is TGCGCCAGCAGTGAACCAATACACAATGAGCAGTTCTTC.

The CDR3 DNA reads as TGCGCCAGCAGCCCCGGGACAGGTACCTACAATGAGCAGTTCTTC. This gives the protein CASSPGTGTYNEQFF. This rearrangement joins TRBV5-1 to TRBJ2-1; 8 bases are a match to TRBD1. V was clipped by 4 bases and J by 2 bases; unmatched bases: 5. CDR3 size: 15 residues. Germline CDR1 SGHRS, CDR2 YFSETQ.

In DNA, the CDR3 is TGTGCCAGCAGTTTGTTGGGCAGCCAAGAGACCCAGTACTTC. Protein: CASSLLGSQETQYF. This chain links TRBV27 with TRBJ2-5, with D uncertain. Per the germline V gene, CDR1 is MNHEY and CDR2 is SMNVEV (reference sequence). The V end was cut by 3 bases, the J end by 1 base, with 9 bases between. This CDR3 has 14 residues.

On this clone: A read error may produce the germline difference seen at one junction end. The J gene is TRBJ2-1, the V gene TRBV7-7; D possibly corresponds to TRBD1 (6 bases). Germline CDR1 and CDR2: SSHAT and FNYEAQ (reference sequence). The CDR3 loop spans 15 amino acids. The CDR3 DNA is TGTGCTAGCAGCTTAGGTGGGACACCCTCCAATGAGCAGTTCTTC. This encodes CASSLGGTPSNEQFF.

The CDR3 DNA reads as TGTGCCAGCAGCTTAGAGACCTACGAGCAGTACTTC. This gives the protein CASSLETYEQYF. The chain links TRBV11-3 to TRBJ2-7; D remains unclear. CDR1 is SGHNT and CDR2 is YENEEA in the germline V gene. V shed 0 bases and J shed 2 bases, with 2 bases lying between them. This CDR3 comprises 12 residues.

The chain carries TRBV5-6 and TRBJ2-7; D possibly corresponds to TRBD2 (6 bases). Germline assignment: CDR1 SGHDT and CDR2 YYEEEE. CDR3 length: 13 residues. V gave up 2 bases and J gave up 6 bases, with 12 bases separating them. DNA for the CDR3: TGTGCCAGCAGCTTTACCGGGAGTCGCGAGCAGTACTTC. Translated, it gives CASSFTGSREQYF.

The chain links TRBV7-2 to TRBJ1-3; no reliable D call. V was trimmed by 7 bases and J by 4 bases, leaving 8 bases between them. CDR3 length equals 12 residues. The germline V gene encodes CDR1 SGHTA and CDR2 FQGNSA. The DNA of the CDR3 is TGTGCCAGCACCGGAAGGGGAAACACCATATATTTT. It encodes CASTGRGNTIYF.

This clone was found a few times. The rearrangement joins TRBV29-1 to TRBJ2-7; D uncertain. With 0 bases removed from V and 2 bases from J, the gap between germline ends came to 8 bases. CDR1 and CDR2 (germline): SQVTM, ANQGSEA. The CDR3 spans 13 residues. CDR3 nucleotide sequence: TGCAGCGTTGAAGATCTTACAGCCTACGAGCAGTACTTC. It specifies CSVEDLTAYEQYF.

The CDR3 loop is CASSFFPRWGNTIYF. CDR3 bases: TGTGCCAGCAGTTTCTTTCCCCGATGGGGAAACACCATATATTTT. The chain uses TRBV28 and TRBJ1-3; no clear D gene. Germline V gives CDR1 MDHEN, CDR2 SYDVKM. There are 15 residues in the CDR3. Deletions cut 3 bases from V and 4 bases from J, with 13 bases between. Combining the CDR3 with reference TRBV28 and TRBJ1-3 gives the whole variable domain DVKVTQSSRYLVKRTGEKVFLECVQDMDHENMFWYRQDPGLGLRLIYFSYDVKMKEKGDIPEGYSVSREKKERFSLILESASTNQTSMYLCASSFFPRWGNTIYFGEGSWLTVV.

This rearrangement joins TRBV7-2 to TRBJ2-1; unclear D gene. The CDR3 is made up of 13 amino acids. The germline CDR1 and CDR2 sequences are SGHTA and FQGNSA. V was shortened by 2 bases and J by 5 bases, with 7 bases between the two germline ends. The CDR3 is CASSLRSNNEQFF. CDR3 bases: TGTGCCAGCAGCTTACGGTCAAACAATGAGCAGTTCTTC.

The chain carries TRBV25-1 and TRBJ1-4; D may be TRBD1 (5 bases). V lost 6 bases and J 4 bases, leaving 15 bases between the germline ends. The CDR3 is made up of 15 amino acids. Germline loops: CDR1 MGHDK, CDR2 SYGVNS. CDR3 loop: CASSLPQDFNEKLFF. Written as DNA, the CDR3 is TGTGCCAGCAGCCTCCCACAGGACTTTAATGAAAAACTGTTTTTT.

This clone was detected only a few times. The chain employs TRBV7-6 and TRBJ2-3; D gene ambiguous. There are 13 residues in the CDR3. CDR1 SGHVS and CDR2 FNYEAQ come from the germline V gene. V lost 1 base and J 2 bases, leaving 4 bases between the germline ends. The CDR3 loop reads CASSLGTTDTQYF. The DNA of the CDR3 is TGTGCCAGCAGCTTAGGGACCACAGATACGCAGTATTTT.

This CDR3 is CASSSELGGSTDTQYF. CDR3 nucleotides: TGTGCCAGCAGTTCCGAACTGGGGGGATCCACAGATACGCAGTATTTT. The chain uses TRBV27 and TRBJ2-3, with D possibly being TRBD2 (6 bases). CDR1 and CDR2 (germline): MNHEY, SMNVEV (reference sequence). V dropped 4 bases and J dropped 2 bases, with 16 bases sitting between them. The CDR3 runs to 16 residues.